The rows below give T cell receptor beta chains drawn from one sample of a study of beta chain features in type 1 diabetes. Data came from immunoSEQ multiplex PCR; TCRdb stores just in-frame clones and leaves some out. The table lists about 230,000 clones, around 16% of them singletons. The sample was naive CD4+ T cells from blood. The receptors shown here come from a man aged 25-45 years with type 1 diabetes. CDR3s leave out the opening cysteine and the closing phenylalanine or tryptophan.

>TRBV18|TRBJ2-5|9
ASSLQETQY
>TRBV7-2|TRBJ2-3|12
ASTEAGSTDTQY
>TRBV10-3|TRBJ2-7|10
AISESRGMQY
>TRBV18|TRBJ2-7|11
ASSPPGVSEQY
>TRBV9|TRBJ2-3|14
ASSPGTSGATDTQY
>TRBV7-2|TRBJ2-7|14
ASSLQGFANSYEQY
>TRBV30|TRBJ2-5|9
AWSVQGAQY
>TRBV29-1|TRBJ2-5|12
SVAGLAGRETQY
>TRBV7-7|TRBJ2-4|11
ASSRTHQTPQY
>TRBV7-9|TRBJ2-1|14
ASSLGRLGVYNEQF
>TRBV2|TRBJ2-1|13
ATAGTSGRYNEQF
>TRBV18|TRBJ2-3|11
ASSRTSTDTQY
>TRBV7-7|TRBJ2-3|13
ASSRRADGADTQY
>TRBV5-4|TRBJ2-3|13
ASSQGGAQTDTQY
>TRBV30|TRBJ1-3|12
AWIRTGAGNTIY
>TRBV25-1|TRBJ1-2|12
ASSLTGTDYGYT
>TRBV7-3|TRBJ2-3|9
ASSSQDTQY
>TRBV5-1|TRBJ2-7|11
ASSEGDSYEQY
>TRBV28|TRBJ2-3|12
ASRASPSTDTQY
>TRBV28|TRBJ2-1|13
ASSPGTSGNNEQF
>TRBV30|TRBJ2-7|12
AWLRTGALYEQY
>TRBV7-3|TRBJ2-4|12
ASSPGTAKNIQY
>TRBV7-9|TRBJ2-2|9
ASTYTGELF
>TRBV9|TRBJ2-3|14
ASSVARSGSSDTQY